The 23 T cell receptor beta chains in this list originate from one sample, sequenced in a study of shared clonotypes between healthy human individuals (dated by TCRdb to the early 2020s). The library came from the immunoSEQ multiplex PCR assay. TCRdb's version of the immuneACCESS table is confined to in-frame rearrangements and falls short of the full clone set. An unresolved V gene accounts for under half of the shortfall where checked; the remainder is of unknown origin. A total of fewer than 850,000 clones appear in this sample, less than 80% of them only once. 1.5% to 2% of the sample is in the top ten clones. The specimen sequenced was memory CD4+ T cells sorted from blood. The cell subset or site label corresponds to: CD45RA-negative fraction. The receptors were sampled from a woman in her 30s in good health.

The CDR3 coding sequence is TGTGCCAGCAGTGAACTAGCCTACAATGAGCAGTTCTTC. Amino acids: CASSELAYNEQFF. The chain combines TRBV2 with TRBJ2-1, with D unclear. V was pared by 2 bases and J by 2 bases, with 4 bases between. Germline CDR1 is SNHLY and CDR2 is FYNNEI. The CDR3 length is 13 residues.

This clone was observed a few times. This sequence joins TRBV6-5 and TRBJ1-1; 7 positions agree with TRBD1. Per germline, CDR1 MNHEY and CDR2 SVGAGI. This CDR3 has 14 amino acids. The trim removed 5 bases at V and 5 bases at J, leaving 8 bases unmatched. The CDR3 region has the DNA TGTGCCAGCAGTCTGAGACAGGGAAGAACTGAAGCTTTCTTT. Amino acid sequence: CASSLRQGRTEAFF.

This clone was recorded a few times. The DNA of the CDR3 is TGTGCCAGCAGTGTTAGCGGGAGATTTGAGCAGTTCTTC. Protein: CASSVSGRFEQFF. V is TRBV6-4 and J is TRBJ2-1, with 9 bases fitting TRBD2. V shed 4 bases, J shed 9 bases, and the junction held 4 bases outside the gene matches. The CDR3 covers 13 residues. Germline V lookup: CDR1 MRHNA, CDR2 SNTAGT.

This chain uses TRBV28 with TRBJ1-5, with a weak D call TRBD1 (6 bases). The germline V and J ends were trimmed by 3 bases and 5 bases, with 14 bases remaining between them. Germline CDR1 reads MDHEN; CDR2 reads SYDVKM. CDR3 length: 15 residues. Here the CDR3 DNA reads TGTGCCAGCAGTTTGGGGGGCCGAATTGATCAGCCCCAGCATTTT. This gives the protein CASSLGGRIDQPQHF.

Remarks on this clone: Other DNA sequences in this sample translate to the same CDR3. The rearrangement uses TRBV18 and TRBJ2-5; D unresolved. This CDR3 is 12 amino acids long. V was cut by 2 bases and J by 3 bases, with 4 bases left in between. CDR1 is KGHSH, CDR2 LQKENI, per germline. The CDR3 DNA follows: TGTGCCAGCTCACCAGGGAAAGAGACCCAGTACTTC. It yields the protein CASSPGKETQYF.

CDR3 region: CASSQAGSASLGYTF. The CDR3 region has the DNA TGTGCCAGCAGCCAAGCAGGGTCGGCTTCTTTGGGCTACACCTTC. The V and J genes are TRBV4-2 and TRBJ1-2; perhaps TRBD1 as D (5 bases). With 1 base removed from V and 8 bases from J, the gap between germline ends came to 17 bases. Germline assignment: CDR1 LGHNA and CDR2 YNFKEQ. The CDR3 extends over 15 amino acids.

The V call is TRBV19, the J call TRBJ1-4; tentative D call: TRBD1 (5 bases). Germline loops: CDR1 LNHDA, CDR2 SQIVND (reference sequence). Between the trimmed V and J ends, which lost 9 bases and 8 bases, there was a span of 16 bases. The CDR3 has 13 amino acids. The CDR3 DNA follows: TGTGCCAGCCGCGACCGGGCAGGGGAAAAACTGTTTTTT. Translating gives CASRDRAGEKLFF.

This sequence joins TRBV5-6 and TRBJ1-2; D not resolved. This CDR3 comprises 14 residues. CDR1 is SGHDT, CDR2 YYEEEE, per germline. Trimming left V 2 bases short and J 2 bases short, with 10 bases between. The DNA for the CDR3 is TGTGCCAGCAGCTTCAAGACGGCAAACTATGGCTACACCTTC. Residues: CASSFKTANYGYTF.

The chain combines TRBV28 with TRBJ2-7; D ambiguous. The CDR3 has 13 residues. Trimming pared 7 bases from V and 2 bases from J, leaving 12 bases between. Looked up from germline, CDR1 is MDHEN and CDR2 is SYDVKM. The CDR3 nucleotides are TGTGCCAGCATCTCTGTGTCGCCCTACGAGCAGTACTTC. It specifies CASISVSPYEQYF.

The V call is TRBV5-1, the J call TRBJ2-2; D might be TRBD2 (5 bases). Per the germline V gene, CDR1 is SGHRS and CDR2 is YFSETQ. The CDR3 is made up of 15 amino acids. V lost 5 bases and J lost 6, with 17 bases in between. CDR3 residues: CASRKEATRAGELFF. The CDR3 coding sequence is TGCGCCAGCAGAAAAGAAGCCACTAGGGCCGGGGAGCTGTTTTTT. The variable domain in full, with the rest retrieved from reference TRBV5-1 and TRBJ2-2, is KAGVTQTPRYLIKTRGQQVTLSCSPISGHRSVSWYQQTPGQGLQFLFEYFSETQRNKGNFPGRFSGRQFSNSRSEMNVSTLELGDSALYLCASRKEATRAGELFFGEGSRLTVL.

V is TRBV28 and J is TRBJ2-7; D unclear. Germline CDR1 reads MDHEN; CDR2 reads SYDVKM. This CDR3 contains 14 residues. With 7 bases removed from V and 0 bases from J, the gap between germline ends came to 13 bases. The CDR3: CASTAPRLSYEQYF. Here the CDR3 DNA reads TGTGCCAGCACGGCCCCCCGTCTCTCCTACGAGCAGTACTTC.

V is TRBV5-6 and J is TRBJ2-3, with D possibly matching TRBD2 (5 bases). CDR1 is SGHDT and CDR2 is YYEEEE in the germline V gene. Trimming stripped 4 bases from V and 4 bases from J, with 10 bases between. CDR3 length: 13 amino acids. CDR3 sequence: CASSPLEADTQYF. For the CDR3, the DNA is TGTGCCAGCAGCCCACTAGAAGCAGATACGCAGTATTTT.

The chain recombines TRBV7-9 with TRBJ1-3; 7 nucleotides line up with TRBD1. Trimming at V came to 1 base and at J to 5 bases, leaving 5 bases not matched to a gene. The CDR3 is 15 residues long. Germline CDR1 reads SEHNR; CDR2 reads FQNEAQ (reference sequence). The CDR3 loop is CASSLVGGGRNTIYF. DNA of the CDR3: TGTGCCAGCAGCTTAGTAGGGGGCGGACGAAACACCATATATTTT.

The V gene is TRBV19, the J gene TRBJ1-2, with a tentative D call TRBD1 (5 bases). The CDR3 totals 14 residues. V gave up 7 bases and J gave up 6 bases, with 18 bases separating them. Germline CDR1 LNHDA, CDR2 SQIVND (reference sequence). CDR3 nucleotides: TGTGCCAGTAAAGTGGGGGGGACTCTAGATGGCTACACCTTC. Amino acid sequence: CASKVGGTLDGYTF.

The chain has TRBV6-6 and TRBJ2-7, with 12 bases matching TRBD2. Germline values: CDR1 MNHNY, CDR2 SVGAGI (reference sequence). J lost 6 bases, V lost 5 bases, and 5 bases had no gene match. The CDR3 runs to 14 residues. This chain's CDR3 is CASSQTSGSGEQYF. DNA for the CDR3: TGTGCCAGCAGTCAGACTAGCGGGAGTGGCGAGCAGTACTTC.

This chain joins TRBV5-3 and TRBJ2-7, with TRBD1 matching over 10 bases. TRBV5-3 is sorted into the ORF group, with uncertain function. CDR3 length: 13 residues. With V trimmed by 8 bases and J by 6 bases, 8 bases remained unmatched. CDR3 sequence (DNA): TGTGCCAGCAGCACCTGGACAGGGGGCGAGCAGTACTTC. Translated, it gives CASSTWTGGEQYF.

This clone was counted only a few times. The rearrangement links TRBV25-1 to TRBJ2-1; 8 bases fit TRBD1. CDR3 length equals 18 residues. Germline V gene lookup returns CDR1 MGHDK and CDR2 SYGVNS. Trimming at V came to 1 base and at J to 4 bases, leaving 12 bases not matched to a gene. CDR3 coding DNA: TGTGCCAGCAGTGAATCCCGGACAGGGCGCGGGGAGTACAATGAGCAGTTCTTC. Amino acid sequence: CASSESRTGRGEYNEQFF.

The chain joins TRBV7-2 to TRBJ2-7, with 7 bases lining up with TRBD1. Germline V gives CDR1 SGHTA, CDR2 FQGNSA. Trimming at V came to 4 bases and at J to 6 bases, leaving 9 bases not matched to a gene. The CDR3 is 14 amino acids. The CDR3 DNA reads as TGTGCCAGCAGCTCTTGGACAGGCAAGGGCGAGCAGTACTTC. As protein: CASSSWTGKGEQYF.

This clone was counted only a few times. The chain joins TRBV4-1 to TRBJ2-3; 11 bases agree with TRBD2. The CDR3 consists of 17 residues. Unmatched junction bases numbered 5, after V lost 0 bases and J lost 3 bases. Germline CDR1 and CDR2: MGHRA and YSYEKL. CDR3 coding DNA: TGCGCCAGCAGCCAAGATCAGGTAGCGGGAGGGACAGATACGCAGTATTTT. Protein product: CASSQDQVAGGTDTQYF.

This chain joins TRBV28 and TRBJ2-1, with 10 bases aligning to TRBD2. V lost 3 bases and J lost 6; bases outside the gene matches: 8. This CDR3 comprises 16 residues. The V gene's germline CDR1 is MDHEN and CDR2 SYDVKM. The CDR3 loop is CASSLSVAGGSNEQFF. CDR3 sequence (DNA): TGTGCCAGCAGTTTGAGTGTAGCGGGAGGTTCCAATGAGCAGTTCTTC.

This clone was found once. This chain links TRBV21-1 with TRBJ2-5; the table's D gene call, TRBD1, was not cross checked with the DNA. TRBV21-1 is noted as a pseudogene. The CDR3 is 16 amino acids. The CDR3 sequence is CASSAPGRGLRKTQYF. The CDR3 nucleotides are TGTGCCAGCAGCGCCCCCGGCAGGGGGCTGCGGAAGACCCAGTACTTC.

DNA of the CDR3: TGTGCCTGGAGTGAGGACAGGGGGTATGGCTACACCTTC. Its protein is CAWSEDRGYGYTF. The V call is TRBV30, the J call TRBJ1-2; 10 bases line up with TRBD1. There are 13 residues in the CDR3. The germline gives CDR1 GTSNPN, CDR2 SVGIG (reference sequence). The J segment lost 5 bases and the V segment lost 1 base, leaving 1 base of the junction unmatched.

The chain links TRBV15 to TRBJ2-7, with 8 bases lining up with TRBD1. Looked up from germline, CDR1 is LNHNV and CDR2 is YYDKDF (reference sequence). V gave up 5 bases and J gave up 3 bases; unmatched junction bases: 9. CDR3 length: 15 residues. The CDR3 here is CATSRRQGLIYEQYF. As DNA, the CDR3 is TGTGCCACCAGCCGTCGACAGGGGCTCATCTACGAGCAGTACTTC.